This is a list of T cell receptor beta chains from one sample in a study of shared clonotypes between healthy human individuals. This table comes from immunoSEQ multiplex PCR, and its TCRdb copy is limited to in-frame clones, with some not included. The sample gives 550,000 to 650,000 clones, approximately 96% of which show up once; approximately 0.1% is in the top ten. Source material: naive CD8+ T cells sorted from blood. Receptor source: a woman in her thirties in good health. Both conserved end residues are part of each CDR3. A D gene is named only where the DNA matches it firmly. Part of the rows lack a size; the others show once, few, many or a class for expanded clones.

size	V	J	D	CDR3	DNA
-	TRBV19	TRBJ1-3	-	CASSVGTNRKASGNTIYF	TGTGCCAGTAGTGTGGGGACGAACCGAAAAGCCTCTGGAAACACCATATATTTT
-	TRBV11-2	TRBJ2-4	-	CASSLEPDRQRDF	TGTGCCAGCAGCTTAGAACCTGACAGACAACGAGACTTC
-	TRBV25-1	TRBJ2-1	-	CASSTGTTYNEQFF	TGTGCCAGCAGTACCGGGACCACCTACAATGAGCAGTTCTTC
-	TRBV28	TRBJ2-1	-	CASSFIADLLRNEQFF	TGTGCCAGCAGTTTCATAGCGGATCTACTTAGGAATGAGCAGTTCTTC
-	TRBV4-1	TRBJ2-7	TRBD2	CASLGTSGKSSYEQYF	TGCGCCAGCCTGGGGACTAGCGGTAAGAGCTCCTACGAGCAGTACTTC
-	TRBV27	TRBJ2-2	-	CASMPGLNTGELFF	TGTGCCAGCATGCCCGGGCTGAACACCGGGGAGCTGTTTTTT
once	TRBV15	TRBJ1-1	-	CATSSGGWNTEAFF	TGTGCCACCAGTAGTGGGGGGTGGAACACTGAAGCTTTCTTT
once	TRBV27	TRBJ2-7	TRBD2	CASSLAGGTYEQYF	TGTGCCAGCAGTTTAGCGGGAGGAACCTACGAGCAGTACTTC
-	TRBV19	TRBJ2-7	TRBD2	CASSIASGSPLEQYF	TGTGCCAGTAGTATTGCTAGCGGGAGTCCCCTCGAGCAGTACTTC
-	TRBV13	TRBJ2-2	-	CASSSMEISGELFF	TGTGCCAGCAGCTCTATGGAGATCTCCGGGGAGCTGTTTTTT
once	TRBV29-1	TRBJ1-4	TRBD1	CSARTGGNEKLFF	TGCAGCGCCCGGACAGGGGGGAATGAAAAACTGTTTTTT
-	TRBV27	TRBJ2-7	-	CASSSLRAGEQYF	TGTGCCAGCAGTTCCCTCAGGGCGGGAGAGCAGTACTTC
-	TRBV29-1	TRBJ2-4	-	CSVEDGQLFTQYF	TGCAGCGTTGAAGACGGACAGCTATTTACTCAGTACTTC
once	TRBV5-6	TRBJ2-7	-	CASSLRQGSYEQYF	TGTGCCAGCAGCTTGCGCCAGGGGAGCTACGAGCAGTACTTC
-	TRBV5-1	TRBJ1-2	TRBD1	CASSPRQGIEYGYTF	TGCGCCAGCAGCCCACGACAGGGGATAGAGTATGGCTACACCTTC
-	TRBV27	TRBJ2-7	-	CASSHGSGEQYF	TGTGCCAGCAGCCACGGTTCGGGGGAGCAGTACTTC
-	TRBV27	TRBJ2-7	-	CASSPTGLYEQYF	TGTGCCAGCAGCCCGACAGGCCTGTACGAGCAGTACTTC
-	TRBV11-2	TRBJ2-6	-	CASSLVKGNSGANVLTF	TGTGCCAGCAGCTTAGTGAAGGGGAACTCTGGGGCCAACGTCCTGACTTTC
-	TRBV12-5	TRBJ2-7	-	CASSLSGYEQYF	TGTGCTAGCAGCCTCTCAGGGTACGAGCAGTACTTC
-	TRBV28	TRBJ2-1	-	CASSFTYNEQFF	TGTGCCAGCAGTTTTACGTACAATGAGCAGTTCTTC
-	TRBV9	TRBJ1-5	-	CASSVDSGGPQHF	TGTGCCAGCAGCGTTGATTCGGGTGGGCCCCAGCATTTT
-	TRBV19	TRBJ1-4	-	CASSPPRRNNEKLFF	TGTGCCAGTAGTCCACCCAGAAGGAATAATGAAAAACTGTTTTTT
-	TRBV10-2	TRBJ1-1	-	CASSEDRRVLTEAFF	TGCGCCAGCAGTGAGGACAGGAGAGTACTCACTGAAGCTTTCTTT
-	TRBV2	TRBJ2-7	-	CASSEGWASAYEQYF	TGTGCCAGCAGTGAAGGGTGGGCTAGCGCCTACGAGCAGTACTTC
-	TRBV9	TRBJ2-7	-	CASSVEDRPDHEQYF	TGTGCCAGCAGCGTAGAAGACCGCCCTGATCACGAGCAGTACTTC
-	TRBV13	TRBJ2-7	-	CASSSGLVHEQYF	TGTGCCAGCAGCTCGGGTCTTGTCCACGAGCAGTACTTC
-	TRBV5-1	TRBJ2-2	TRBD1	CASSQGQPRGLNTGELFF	TGCGCCAGCAGCCAGGGACAGCCTAGGGGGCTGAACACCGGGGAGCTGTTTTTT